This passage covers 14 T cell receptor beta chains from one sample sequenced in a study of CD8+ T cells in alopecia areata (dated by TCRdb to the late 2010s). Receptor amplification or capture employed the immunoSEQ multiplex PCR assay. RNA was extracted from all samples and reverse transcribed into cDNA, which served as template for TCR sequencing. TCRdb mirrors the immuneACCESS table, restricted to in-frame sequences. Some clones are absent from its copies; in checked studies, under half trace to an unresolved V gene, and the reason for the others is unknown. This sample is represented by about 210,000 clones; around 65% of them were singletons. Around 1.2% of the sample rests with the top ten. The treatment or condition tag for this specimen amounts to: oral pan-JAK inhibitor, 5-10 mg twice daily. The material was CD4+ T cells sorted from blood, obtained between weeks 44 and 45, from a patient treated with tofacitinib. Receptor source: a human donor with alopecia areata.

The rearrangement joins TRBV13 to TRBJ2-7; 7 bases align to TRBD1. J gave up 0 bases and V 5 bases, and 10 bases lay outside the gene matches. The CDR3 is made up of 16 amino acids. The germline V gene encodes CDR1 PRHDT and CDR2 FYEKMQ (reference sequence). CDR3 region: CASSPGTATSSYEQYF. CDR3 in DNA: TGTGCCAGCAGCCCGGGGACAGCGACGAGCTCCTACGAGCAGTACTTC.

For this clone: The sample holds other DNA sequences that translate to the same CDR3. The chain has TRBV20-1 and TRBJ1-1; D is unclear. Germline values: CDR1 DFQATT, CDR2 SNEGSKA (reference sequence). The CDR3 covers 11 residues. V lost 6 bases and J 0 bases, leaving 5 bases between the germline ends. CDR3 in DNA: TGCAGTGCGGGGTTGAACACTGAAGCTTTCTTT. The encoded protein is CSAGLNTEAFF.

The chain recombines TRBV29-1 with TRBJ1-1; possibly TRBD1 for D (5 bases). This CDR3 is 13 amino acids long. From germline, CDR1 is SQVTM and CDR2 ANQGSEA. Trimming removed 7 bases from V and 5 bases from J, with 17 bases in between. CDR3 bases: TGCAGCGCGCTAGACAGCGCCAGAACTGAAGCTTTCTTT. This translates into CSALDSARTEAFF.

The rearrangement links TRBV6-5 to TRBJ1-1; the match to TRBD1 covers 12 bases. The CDR3 sequence is 15 residues long. CDR1 and CDR2 from the germline V gene are MNHEY and SVGAGI. V shed 2 bases and J 7 bases; nucleotides not matched to a gene: 5. This CDR3 reads CASSYGTGGLGEAFF. The CDR3 bases are TGTGCCAGCAGTTACGGGACAGGGGGCTTGGGTGAAGCTTTCTTT.

Note on this clone: Distinct nucleotide sequences in the sample also encode this CDR3. The chain has TRBV2 and TRBJ1-5; tentatively, D is TRBD1 (5 bases). CDR1 SNHLY and CDR2 FYNNEI come from the germline V gene. Trimming left V 6 bases short and J 1 base short, with 10 bases between. The CDR3 is 14 residues long. The CDR3 loop reads CASSVGGSNQPQHF. CDR3 coding DNA: TGTGCCAGCAGCGTCGGGGGGAGCAATCAGCCCCAGCATTTT.

Only a few counts were recorded for this clone. The chain uses TRBV5-1 and TRBJ2-7; 7 bases match TRBD1. The CDR3 length is 14 residues. The germline V gene encodes CDR1 SGHRS and CDR2 YFSETQ. V gave up 0 bases and J gave up 5 bases; unmatched junction bases: 5. DNA for the CDR3: TGCGCCAGCAGCTTGGCCGTCCAGGGGGACGAGCAGTACTTC. This translates into CASSLAVQGDEQYF.

About this clone: The sample carries other DNA sequences with the same CDR3. The V and J genes are TRBV29-1 and TRBJ1-1; D is ambiguous. V was pared by 6 bases and J by 1 base, with 9 bases between. The CDR3 is 12 amino acids. Germline CDR1 reads SQVTM; CDR2 reads ANQGSEA. CDR3 DNA sequence: TGCAGCGTCCGAGCGGGGAACACTGAAGCTTTCTTT. Amino acid sequence: CSVRAGNTEAFF.

This clone is medium-sized (0.01 to 0.1%) within its sample. The chain links TRBV19 to TRBJ1-3, with TRBD1 matching over 11 bases. J gave up 2 bases and V 6 bases, and 6 bases lay outside the gene matches. Germline values: CDR1 LNHDA, CDR2 SQIVND (reference sequence). There are 16 residues in the CDR3. The CDR3 bases are TGTGCCAGTAGCGGAACGGGACAGGGGGCTGGAAACACCATATATTTT. Its protein is CASSGTGQGAGNTIYF.

A word on this clone: One end of the junction is discordant with germline, which a read error may explain. The chain is built from TRBV10-3 and TRBJ2-7, with D possibly TRBD1 on 6 matching bases. The CDR3 is made up of 14 amino acids. The germline CDR1 and CDR2 sequences are ENHRY and SYGVKD. This chain's CDR3 is CASSEASLQGRRYF. CDR3 DNA: TGTGCCAGCAGTGAAGCGTCCTTACAGGGAAGGAGGTACTTC.

The chain joins TRBV11-2 to TRBJ1-5, with D unresolved. Germline CDR1 and CDR2: SGHAT and FQNNGV. The V end lost 1 base, the J end lost 6 bases, and 13 bases lay between the germline ends. The CDR3 covers 15 residues. CDR3 residues: CASSLVPGSGQPQHF. CDR3 sequence (DNA): TGTGCCAGCAGCTTAGTCCCGGGTAGCGGTCAGCCCCAGCATTTT.

The rearrangement links TRBV11-1 to TRBJ2-1, with 7 bases matching TRBD1. The ends lost 6 bases at V and 0 bases at J; junction bases unmatched: 8. Looked up from germline, CDR1 is SGHAT and CDR2 is FQDESV (reference sequence). The CDR3 consists of 16 residues. For the CDR3, the DNA is TGTGCCAGCAGTTACACAGGGGCTAGCTCCTACAATGAGCAGTTCTTC. It yields the protein CASSYTGASSYNEQFF.

This clone occurred a few times. The CDR3 coding sequence is TGTGCCAGCAGTGAAACCCTAGGGGTGAGTTCACCCCTCCACTTT. It encodes CASSETLGVSSPLHF. The rearrangement joins TRBV2 to TRBJ1-6; the D gene is possibly TRBD1 (5 bases). The length of the CDR3 is 15 residues. Deletions cut 2 bases from V and 9 bases from J, with 14 bases between. Germline-derived CDR1 and CDR2 are SNHLY and FYNNEI. The full variable domain, rest sourced from reference TRBV2 and TRBJ1-6, is EPEVTQTPSHQVTQMGQEVILRCVPISNHLYFYWYRQILGQKVEFLVSFYNNEISEKSEIFDDQFSVERPDGSNFTLKIRSTKLEDSAMYFCASSETLGVSSPLHFGNGTRLTVT.

This clone has only a few counts. This chain joins TRBV30 and TRBJ2-4, with a weak D call TRBD2 (6 bases). The CDR3 extends over 12 amino acids. Germline CDR1 and CDR2: GTSNPN and SVGIG (reference sequence). The V and J ends lost 0 bases and 6 bases respectively, with 6 bases between them. This chain's CDR3 is CAWSVLANIQYF. CDR3 in DNA: TGTGCCTGGAGTGTACTAGCAAACATTCAGTACTTC.

The chain combines TRBV11-3 with TRBJ1-1; the D gene is possibly TRBD1 (6 bases). The germline CDR1 and CDR2 sequences are SGHNT and YENEEA. The CDR3 runs 13 residues. V lost 5 bases and J 4 bases, leaving 11 bases between the germline ends. This CDR3 is CASSQRTATEAFF. The DNA of the CDR3 is TGTGCCAGCAGCCAGCGGACAGCCACTGAAGCTTTCTTT. Complete variable domain (other parts from reference TRBV11-3 and TRBJ1-1): EAGVVQSPRYKIIEKKQPVAFWCNPISGHNTLYWYLQNLGQGPELLIRYENEEAVDDSQLPKDRFSAERLKGVDSTLKIQPAELGDSAVYLCASSQRTATEAFFGQGTRLTVV.